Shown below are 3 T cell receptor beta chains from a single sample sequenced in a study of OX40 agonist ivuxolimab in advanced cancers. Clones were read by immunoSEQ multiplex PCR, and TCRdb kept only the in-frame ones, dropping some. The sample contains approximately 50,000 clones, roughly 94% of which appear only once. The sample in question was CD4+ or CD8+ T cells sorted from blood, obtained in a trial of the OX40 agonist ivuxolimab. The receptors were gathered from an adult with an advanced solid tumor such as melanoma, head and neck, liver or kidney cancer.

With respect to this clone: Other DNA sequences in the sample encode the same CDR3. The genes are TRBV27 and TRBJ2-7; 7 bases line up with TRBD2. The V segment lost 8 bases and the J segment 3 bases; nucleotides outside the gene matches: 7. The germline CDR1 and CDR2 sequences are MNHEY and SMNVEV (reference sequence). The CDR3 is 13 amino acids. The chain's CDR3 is CASSPGGGYEQYF. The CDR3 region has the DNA TGTGCCAGCTCACCGGGGGGAGGCTACGAGCAGTACTTC.

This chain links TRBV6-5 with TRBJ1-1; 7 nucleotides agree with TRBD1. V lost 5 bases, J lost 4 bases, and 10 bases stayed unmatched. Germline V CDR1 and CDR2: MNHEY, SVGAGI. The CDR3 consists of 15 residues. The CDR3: CASSPTGIGGTEAFF. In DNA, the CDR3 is TGTGCCAGCAGTCCGACAGGGATCGGCGGCACTGAAGCTTTCTTT.

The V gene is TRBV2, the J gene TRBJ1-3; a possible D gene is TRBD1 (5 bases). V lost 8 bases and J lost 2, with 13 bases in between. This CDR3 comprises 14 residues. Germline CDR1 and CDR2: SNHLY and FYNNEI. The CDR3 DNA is TGTGCCAGCCCGGCAGGGCCTCCTGGAAACACCATATATTTT. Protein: CASPAGPPGNTIYF.